This note documents a single T cell receptor (beta chain) sequence. This CDR3 is 14 amino acids long. The V end lost 10 bases, the J end lost 0 bases, and 13 bases lay between the germline ends. Germline V gene lookup returns CDR1 LNHDA and CDR2 SQIVND (reference sequence). The data stem from a study of shared clonotypes between healthy human individuals. Study-wide background: Each donor contributed plates that comprised three CD4 naive, three CD4 memory, two CD8 naive and one CD8 memory.

The test was conducted at deep level. In the original processing: Sequence data from immunoSEQ were junction-only and lacked quality scores; consequently, filtering differed. Produced via immunoSEQ multiplex PCR; TCRdb's table is partial and in-frame only. From that table come the V and J calls and clone size; the DNA was used to work out D and trimming. The table shows some 660,000 clones, with 73% occurring only once. The chain links TRBV19 to TRBJ1-3; the D is unclear. Source material: memory CD4+ T cells sorted from blood. Described subset: CD45RA-negative fraction. The receptor was derived from a woman in her twenties or thirties in good health. This chain's CDR3 is CATRIDNSGNTIYF. The CDR3 DNA follows: TGTGCCACAAGGATAGACAACTCTGGAAACACCATATATTTT.